This T cell receptor (beta chain) was retrieved from a study of shared clonotypes between healthy human individuals. To note about this clone: The sample has other DNA sequences that encode this CDR3 too.

Naive CD8 isolation took CD45RO-negative cells positively selected for CCR7 and excluded terminally differentiated effector memory CD45RA+ cells. Profiling relied on immunoSEQ multiplex PCR, and the TCRdb table lists in-frame clones only, not all of them. In the table there are millions of clones, approximately 94% of which are singletons. The length of the CDR3 is 11 residues. V was pared by 4 bases and J by 4 bases, with 8 bases between. Germline CDR1 reads SQVTM; CDR2 reads ANQGSEA. V and J are TRBV29-1 and TRBJ2-7; D is unresolved. The sample taken for sequencing was naive CD8+ T cells sorted from blood. The clonotype originates from a man between 18 and 29 years old in good health. The CDR3 nucleotides are TGCAGCGTTGTACAAGGGTACGAGCAGTACTTC. Amino acid sequence: CSVVQGYEQYF.